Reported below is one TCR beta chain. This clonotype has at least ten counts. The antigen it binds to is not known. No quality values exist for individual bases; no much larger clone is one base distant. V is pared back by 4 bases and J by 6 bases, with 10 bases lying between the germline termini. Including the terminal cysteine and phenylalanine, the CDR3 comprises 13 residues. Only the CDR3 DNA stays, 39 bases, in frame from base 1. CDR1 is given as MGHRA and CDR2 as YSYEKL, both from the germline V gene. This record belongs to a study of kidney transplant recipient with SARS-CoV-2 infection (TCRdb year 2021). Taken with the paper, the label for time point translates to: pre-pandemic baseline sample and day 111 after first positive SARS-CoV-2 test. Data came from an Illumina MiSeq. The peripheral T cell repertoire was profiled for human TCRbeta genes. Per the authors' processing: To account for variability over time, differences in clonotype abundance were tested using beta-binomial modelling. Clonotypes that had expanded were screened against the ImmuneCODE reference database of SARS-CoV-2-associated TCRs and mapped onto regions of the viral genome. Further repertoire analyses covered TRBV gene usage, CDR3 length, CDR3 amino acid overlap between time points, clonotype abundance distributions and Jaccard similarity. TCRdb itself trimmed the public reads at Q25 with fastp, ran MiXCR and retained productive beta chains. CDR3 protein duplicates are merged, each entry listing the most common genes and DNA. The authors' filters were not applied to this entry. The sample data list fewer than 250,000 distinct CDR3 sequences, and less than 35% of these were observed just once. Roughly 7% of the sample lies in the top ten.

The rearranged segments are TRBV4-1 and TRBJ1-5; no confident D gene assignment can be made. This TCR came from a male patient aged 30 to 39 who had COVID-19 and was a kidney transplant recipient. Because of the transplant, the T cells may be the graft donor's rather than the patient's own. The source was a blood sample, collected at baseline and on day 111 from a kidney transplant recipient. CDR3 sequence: CASSLSSGQPQHF. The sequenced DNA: TGCGCCAGCAGCCTGAGTTCGGGTCAGCCCCAGCATTTT.